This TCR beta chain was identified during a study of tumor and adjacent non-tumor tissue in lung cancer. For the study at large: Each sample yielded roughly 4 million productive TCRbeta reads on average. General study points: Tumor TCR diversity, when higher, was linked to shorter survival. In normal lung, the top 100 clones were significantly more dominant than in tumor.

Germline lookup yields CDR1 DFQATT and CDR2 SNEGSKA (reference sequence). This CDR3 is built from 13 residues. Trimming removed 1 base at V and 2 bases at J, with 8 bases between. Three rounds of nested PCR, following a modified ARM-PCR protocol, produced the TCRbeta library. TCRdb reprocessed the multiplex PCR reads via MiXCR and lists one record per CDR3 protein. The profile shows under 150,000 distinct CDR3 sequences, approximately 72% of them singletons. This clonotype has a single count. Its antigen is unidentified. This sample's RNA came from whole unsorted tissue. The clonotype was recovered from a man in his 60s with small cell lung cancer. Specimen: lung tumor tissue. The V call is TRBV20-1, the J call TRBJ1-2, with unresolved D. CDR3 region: CSARVRRNYGYTF. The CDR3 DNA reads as TGCAGTGCTAGAGTGAGAAGAAACTATGGCTACACCTTC.